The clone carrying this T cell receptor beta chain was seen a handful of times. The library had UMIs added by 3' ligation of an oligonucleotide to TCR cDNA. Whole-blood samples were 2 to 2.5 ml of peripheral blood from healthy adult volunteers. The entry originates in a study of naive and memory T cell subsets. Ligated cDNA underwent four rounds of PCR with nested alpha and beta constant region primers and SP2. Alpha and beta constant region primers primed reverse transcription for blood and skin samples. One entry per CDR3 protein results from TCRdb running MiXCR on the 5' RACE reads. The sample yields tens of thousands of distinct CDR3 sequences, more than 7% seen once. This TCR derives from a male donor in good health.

The DNA of the CDR3 is TGTGCCAGTTACAAGGGAACAATTAACACCGGGGAGCTGTTTTTT. It codes for CASYKGTINTGELFF. The rearrangement joins TRBV6-5 to TRBJ2-2; D uncertain. The CDR3 has 15 residues. V was pared by 9 bases and J by 2 bases, with 16 bases between. Germline V gene lookup returns CDR1 MNHEY and CDR2 SVGAGI.